This T cell receptor beta chain derives from a study of molecular identifiers for immune sequencing clone quantification. General study results and limits: Jurkat TCR RNA spiked in from one cell reportedly remained identifiable amid about a million naive cells. Clones that had above 20 RNA copies took up over 97% of effector molecules but under 1% in naive cells.

This clonotype was seen many times. Its target is not known. V was trimmed by 4 bases and J by 0 bases, leaving 9 bases between them. Germline CDR1 is DFQATT and CDR2 is SNEGSKA (reference sequence). This CDR3 is 13 amino acids long. Previously described methods and listed TCR primers were employed for the bulk TCR libraries. A single record per CDR3 protein comes from TCRdb applying MiXCR to the PCR reads. This sample carries 550,000 to 750,000 distinct CDR3 sequences, 15% to 20% of them seen once, and the ten largest clones take under 0.95%. The sample consisted of naive CD8+ T cells from blood, with Jurkat cell RNA spiked in. Documented subset: FACS-sorted CD8+CD4-CCR7+CD45RA+ naive T cells. This TCR derives from a human donor in good health. Some libraries in this study had Jurkat cell RNA spiked in. The chain uses TRBV20-1 and TRBJ1-1; no reliable D call. The CDR3 reads CSATRAVNTEAFF. The CDR3 DNA sequence: TGCAGTGCTACTCGGGCAGTGAACACTGAAGCTTTCTTT.